One and the same sample provided the 19 T cell receptor beta chains below, sequenced in a study of blood T cells in healthy people across ages. Sample-barcoded 5' priming and a J-beta primer mix drove a second PCR of roughly 6 to 12 cycles. TCRdb independently ran MiXCR on the 5' RACE reads; one entry per CDR3 protein. The table has 1.5 million to 1.9 million distinct CDR3 sequences, roughly two fifths seen once; the top ten hold approximately 4.1%. The sample consisted of blood. These receptor sequences come from a woman aged 18-29 years in good health.

V is TRBV6-4 and J is TRBJ2-1; D perhaps matches TRBD1 (5 bases). This CDR3 is built from 14 residues. The germline CDR1 and CDR2 sequences are MRHNA and SNTAGT. The germline V and J ends were trimmed by 4 bases and 7 bases, with 14 bases remaining between them. The CDR3 spells CASSVQDMSNEQFF. The CDR3 DNA follows: TGTGCCAGCAGTGTTCAGGACATGAGTAATGAGCAGTTCTTC.

This sequence joins TRBV20-1 and TRBJ1-2, with a tentative D call TRBD1 (6 bases). Trimming took off 6 bases at V and 8 bases at J, with 19 bases between the two ends. This CDR3 spans 13 amino acids. Looked up from germline, CDR1 is DFQATT and CDR2 is SNEGSKA (reference sequence). CDR3 amino acids: CSASDGGGGGYTF. CDR3 in DNA: TGCAGTGCCTCCGATGGAGGGGGAGGAGGCTACACCTTC.

The rearrangement links TRBV4-1 to TRBJ2-7, with 7 bases aligning to TRBD1. V shed 4 bases, J shed 0 bases, and the junction held 6 bases outside the gene matches. Germline V gene lookup returns CDR1 MGHRA and CDR2 YSYEKL. The CDR3 totals 15 residues. Here the CDR3 DNA reads TGCGCCAGCAGCCTCCGACAGGGCTACTCCTACGAGCAGTACTTC. Protein: CASSLRQGYSYEQYF.

Comments on this clonotype: One end of the junction does not line up with germline, which may come from a read error. This sequence joins TRBV6-2 or TRBV6-3 and TRBJ1-2; no clear D gene. The CDR3 covers 13 residues. Germline CDR1 and CDR2: MNHEY and SVGEGT. The CDR3 sequence is CACSSVGNYGYTF. Here the CDR3 DNA reads TGTGCCTGCAGTTCGGTAGGCAACTATGGCTACACCTTC.

This chain joins TRBV29-1 and TRBJ2-1, with 11 bases aligning to TRBD2. The last part of the DNA fits TRBJ2-7 better; the J call may be wrong. The germline gives CDR1 SQVTM, CDR2 ANQGSEA. The CDR3 runs to 14 residues. This chain's CDR3 is CSAVTSGTYNEQYF. The CDR3 coding sequence is TGCAGCGCAGTGACTAGCGGGACCTACAATGAGCAGTACTTC.

V is TRBV11-2 and J is TRBJ1-1; the D is unclear. The CDR3 spans 14 residues. The germline V gene has CDR1 SGHAT and CDR2 FQNNGV. V lost 0 bases and J lost 3, with 8 bases in between. The CDR3 DNA sequence: TGTGCCAGCAGCTTAGAGGGCCCCTACACTGAAGCTTTCTTT. This sequence encodes CASSLEGPYTEAFF.

The sample holds many counts of this clonotype. V usage is TRBV7-2 and J usage is TRBJ2-4; weak D call: TRBD1 (5 bases). The germline V and J ends were trimmed by 5 bases and 0 bases, with 14 bases remaining between them. Germline V lookup: CDR1 SGHTA, CDR2 FQGNSA. CDR3 length: 16 amino acids. This CDR3 is CASSTDRPLAKNIQYF. The CDR3 DNA reads TGTGCCAGCAGCACCGACAGACCTCTAGCCAAAAACATTCAGTACTTC.

The rearrangement joins TRBV3-1 to TRBJ1-2; D perhaps matches TRBD1 (5 bases). Germline V CDR1 and CDR2: LGHDT, YNNKEL (reference sequence). The CDR3 contains 13 residues. The germline V and J ends were trimmed by 1 base and 11 bases, with 14 bases remaining between them. The CDR3 bases are TGTGCCAGCAGCCAAGTTCTGGGGGGGGGTTACACCTTC. It yields the protein CASSQVLGGGYTF.

For the CDR3, the DNA is TGTGCCAGCAGTTATGGACTAGCGGGAAACAATGAGCAGTTCTTC. Protein sequence: CASSYGLAGNNEQFF. The V call is TRBV7-2, the J call TRBJ2-1; 12 bases align to TRBD2. Looked up from germline, CDR1 is SGHTA and CDR2 is FQGNSA. The CDR3 sequence is 15 residues long. The trim removed 6 bases at V and 5 bases at J, leaving 5 bases unmatched.

This clonotype was seen only a few times. The chain uses TRBV29-1 and TRBJ1-1; weak D call: TRBD1 (6 bases). Germline V gene lookup returns CDR1 SQVTM and CDR2 ANQGSEA. The CDR3 length is 13 residues. This chain's CDR3 is CIPGGLLNTEAFF. The CDR3 DNA sequence: TGCATCCCGGGGGGGCTCTTGAACACTGAAGCTTTCTTT. The variable domain in full, with the rest retrieved from reference TRBV29-1 and TRBJ1-1, is SAVISQKPSRDICQRGTSLTIQCQVDSQVTMMFWYRQQPGQSLTLIATANQGSEATYESGFVIDKFPISRPNLTFSTLTVSNMSPEDSSIYLCIPGGLLNTEAFFGQGTRLTVV.

The genes are TRBV6-5 and TRBJ2-1, with 8 bases aligning to TRBD2. Germline trimming cut 4 bases from V and 2 bases from J; bases unmatched to any gene: 7. This CDR3 comprises 16 residues. In germline, CDR1 is MNHEY, CDR2 SVGAGI. The CDR3: CASSWAPAGAYNEQFF. In DNA form, the CDR3 reads TGTGCCAGCAGTTGGGCTCCAGCGGGGGCCTACAATGAGCAGTTCTTC.

This clonotype was counted a few times. The chain joins TRBV29-1 to TRBJ1-6; D gene ambiguous. Per the germline V gene, CDR1 is SQVTM and CDR2 is ANQGSEA. V was pared by 1 base and J by 10 bases, with 8 bases between. The CDR3 is 12 amino acids. The CDR3 DNA follows: TGCAGCGTTGAAGGTCCTCCCTCACCCCTCCACTTT. Its translation: CSVEGPPSPLHF.

For this clonotype: This could be a read error, since a much larger clone is one nucleotide away. V usage is TRBV20-1 and J usage is TRBJ2-1; 8 bases are shared with TRBD1. This CDR3 has 15 residues. Germline CDR1 DFQATT, CDR2 SNEGSKA (reference sequence). V lost 2 bases and J lost 10; bases outside the gene matches: 13. The CDR3 loop is CSARRTGSIAYEQFF. CDR3 nucleotides: TGCAGTGCTAGAAGGACAGGGTCTATCGCCTACGAGCAGTTCTTC.

The V and J genes are TRBV29-1 and TRBJ2-4, with unresolved D. The J call may be mistaken, given a closer DNA end match to TRBJ2-5. The germline V gene has CDR1 SQVTM and CDR2 ANQGSEA. The CDR3 totals 13 residues. The CDR3 coding sequence is TGCAGCGTCGTTCCGACCGACCAAGAGACCCAGTACTTC. Translation: CSVVPTDQETQYF.

The gene calls are TRBV12-3 or TRBV12-4 and TRBJ2-1, with 9 bases fitting TRBD2. This CDR3 is 15 amino acids long. V was pared by 2 bases and J by 7 bases, with 6 bases of the junction left unmatched. CDR3 protein: CASSLFLAGPNEQFF. In nucleotides, the CDR3 is TGTGCCAGCAGTTTATTTCTAGCGGGGCCAAATGAGCAGTTCTTC.

The chain recombines TRBV7-9 with TRBJ2-6; possible D gene TRBD1, 5 bases. This CDR3 region has 16 residues. Germline V lookup: CDR1 SEHNR, CDR2 FQNEAQ (reference sequence). The ends were cut back, 5 bases at V and 4 bases at J, with 15 bases in the middle. The CDR3 protein is CASSLDLGPGANVLTF. The CDR3 DNA sequence: TGTGCCAGCAGCCTAGATCTGGGGCCCGGGGCCAACGTCCTGACTTTC.

On this clonotype: The junction and the germline gene differ at one end; a read error may be behind it. The V gene is TRBV5-6, the J gene TRBJ1-1; no reliable D call. Germline CDR1 and CDR2: SGHDT and YYEEEE. The CDR3 has 12 amino acids. CDR3 region: CAGSPGNTEAFF. CDR3 sequence (DNA): TGTGCCGGCAGTCCAGGGAACACTGAAGCTTTCTTT.

The chain's CDR3 is CASSKGRQSQETQFF. CDR3 bases: TGTGCCAGCAGCAAAGGGAGGCAGTCCCAAGAGACCCAGTTCTTC. The V and J genes are TRBV21-1 and TRBJ2-1; no DNA check was done on the table's D call, TRBD2. TRBV21-1 is an annotated pseudogene. CDR3 size: 15 residues.

The chain employs TRBV4-2 and TRBJ1-2, with 9 bases identical to TRBD1. The CDR3 length is 13 residues. Unmatched junction bases numbered 2, after V lost 2 bases and J lost 7 bases. Germline assignment: CDR1 LGHNA and CDR2 YNFKEQ. CDR3 DNA sequence: TGTGCCAGCAGCCAAACAGGGGGCGGTGGCTACACCTTC. Translation gives CASSQTGGGGYTF.